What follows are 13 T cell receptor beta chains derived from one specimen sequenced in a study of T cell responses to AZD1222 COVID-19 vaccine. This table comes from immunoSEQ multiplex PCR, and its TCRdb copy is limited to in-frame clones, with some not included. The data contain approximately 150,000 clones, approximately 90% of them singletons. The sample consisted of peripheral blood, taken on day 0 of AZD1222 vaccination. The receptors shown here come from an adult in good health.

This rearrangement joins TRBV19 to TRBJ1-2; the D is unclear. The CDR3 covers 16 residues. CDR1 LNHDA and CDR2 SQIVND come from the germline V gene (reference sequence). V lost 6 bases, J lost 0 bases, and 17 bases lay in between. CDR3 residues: CASRGDPGVTNYGYTF. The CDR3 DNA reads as TGTGCCAGTAGGGGCGACCCCGGCGTAACTAACTATGGCTACACCTTC.

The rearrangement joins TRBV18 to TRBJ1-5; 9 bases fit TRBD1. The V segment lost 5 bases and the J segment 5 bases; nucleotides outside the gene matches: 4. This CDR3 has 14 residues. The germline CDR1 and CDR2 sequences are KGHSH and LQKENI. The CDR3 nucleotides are TGTGCCAGCTCAGGACAGGGGACCCATCAGCCCCAGCATTTT. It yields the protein CASSGQGTHQPQHF.

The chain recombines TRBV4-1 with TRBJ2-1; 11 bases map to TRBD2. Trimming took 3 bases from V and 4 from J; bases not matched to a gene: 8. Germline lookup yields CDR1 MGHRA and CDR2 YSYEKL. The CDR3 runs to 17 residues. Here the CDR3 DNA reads TGCGCCAGCAGCCACAACCCGGGACTAGCGGCTTACAATGAGCAGTTCTTC. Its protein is CASSHNPGLAAYNEQFF.

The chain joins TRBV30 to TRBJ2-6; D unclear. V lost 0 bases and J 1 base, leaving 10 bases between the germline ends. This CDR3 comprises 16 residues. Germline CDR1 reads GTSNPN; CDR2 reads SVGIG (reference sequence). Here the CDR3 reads CAWSVGQWSGANVLTF. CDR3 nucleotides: TGTGCCTGGAGTGTAGGGCAGTGGTCTGGGGCCAACGTCCTGACTTTC.

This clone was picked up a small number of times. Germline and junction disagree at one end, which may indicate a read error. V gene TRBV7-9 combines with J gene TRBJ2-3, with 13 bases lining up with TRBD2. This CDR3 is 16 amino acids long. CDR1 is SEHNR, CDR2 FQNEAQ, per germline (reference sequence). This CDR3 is CASSYSGTSGTLNKQF. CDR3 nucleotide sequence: TGTGCCAGCAGCTACTCCGGGACTAGCGGGACCTTAAACAAACAATTT. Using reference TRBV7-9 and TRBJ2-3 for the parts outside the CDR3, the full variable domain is DTGVSQNPRHKITKRGQNVTFRCDPISEHNRLYWYRQTLGQGPEFLTYFQNEAQLEKSRLLSDRFSAERPKGSFSTLEIQRTEQGDSAMYLCASSYSGTSGTLNKQFGPGTRLTVL.

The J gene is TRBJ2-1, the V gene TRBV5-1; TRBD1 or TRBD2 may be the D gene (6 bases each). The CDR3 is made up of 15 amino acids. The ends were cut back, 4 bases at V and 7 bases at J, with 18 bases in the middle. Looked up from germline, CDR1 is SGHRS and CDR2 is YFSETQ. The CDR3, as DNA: TGCGCCAGCAGCGTACAGGGCGCGGGGTTGAATGAGCAGTTCTTC. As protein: CASSVQGAGLNEQFF.

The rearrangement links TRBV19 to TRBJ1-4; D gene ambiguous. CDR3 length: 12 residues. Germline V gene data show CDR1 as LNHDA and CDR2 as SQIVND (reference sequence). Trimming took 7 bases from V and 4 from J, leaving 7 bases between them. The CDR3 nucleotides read TGTGCCAGTACCCCGGGTAATGAAAAACTGTTTTTT. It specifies CASTPGNEKLFF. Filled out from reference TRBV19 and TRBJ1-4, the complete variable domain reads DGGITQSPKYLFRKEGQNVTLSCEQNLNHDAMYWYRQDPGQGLRLIYYSQIVNDFQKGDIAEGYSVSREKKESFPLTVTSAQKNPTAFYLCASTPGNEKLFFGSGTQLSVL.

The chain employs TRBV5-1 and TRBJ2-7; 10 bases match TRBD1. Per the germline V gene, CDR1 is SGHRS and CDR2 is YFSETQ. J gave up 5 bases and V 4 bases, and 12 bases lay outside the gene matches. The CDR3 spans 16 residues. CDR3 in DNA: TGCGCCAGCAGCCCCCCTCTGGGGACAGGGGTCCACGAGCAGTACTTC. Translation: CASSPPLGTGVHEQYF.

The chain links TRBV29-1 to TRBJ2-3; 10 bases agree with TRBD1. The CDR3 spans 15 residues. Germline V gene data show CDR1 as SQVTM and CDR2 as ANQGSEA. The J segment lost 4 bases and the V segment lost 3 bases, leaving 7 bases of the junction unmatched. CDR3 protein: CSVDDRGRNSDTQYF. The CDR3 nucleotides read TGCAGCGTTGACGACAGGGGGCGAAATTCAGATACGCAGTATTTT.

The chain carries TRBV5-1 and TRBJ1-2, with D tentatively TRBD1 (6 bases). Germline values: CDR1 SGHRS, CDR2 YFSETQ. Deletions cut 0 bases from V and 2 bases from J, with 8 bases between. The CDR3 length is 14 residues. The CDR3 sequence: CASSLEGENYGYTF. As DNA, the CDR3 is TGCGCCAGCAGCTTGGAGGGGGAAAACTATGGCTACACCTTC.

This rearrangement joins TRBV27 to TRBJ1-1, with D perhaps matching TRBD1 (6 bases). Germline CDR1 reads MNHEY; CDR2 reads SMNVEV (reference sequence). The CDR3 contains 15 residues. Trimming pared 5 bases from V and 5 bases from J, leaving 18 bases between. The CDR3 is CASSAYRAQKTEAFF. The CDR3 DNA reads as TGTGCCAGCAGTGCTTACAGGGCCCAGAAGACTGAAGCTTTCTTT.

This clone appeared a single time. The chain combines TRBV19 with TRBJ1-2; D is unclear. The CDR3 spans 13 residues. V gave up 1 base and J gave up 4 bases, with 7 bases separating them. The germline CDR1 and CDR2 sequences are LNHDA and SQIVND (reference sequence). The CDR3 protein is CASSIGGIYGYTF. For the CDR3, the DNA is TGTGCCAGTAGTATAGGCGGAATCTATGGCTACACCTTC. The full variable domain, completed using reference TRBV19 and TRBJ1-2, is DGGITQSPKYLFRKEGQNVTLSCEQNLNHDAMYWYRQDPGQGLRLIYYSQIVNDFQKGDIAEGYSVSREKKESFPLTVTSAQKNPTAFYLCASSIGGIYGYTFGSGTRLTVV.

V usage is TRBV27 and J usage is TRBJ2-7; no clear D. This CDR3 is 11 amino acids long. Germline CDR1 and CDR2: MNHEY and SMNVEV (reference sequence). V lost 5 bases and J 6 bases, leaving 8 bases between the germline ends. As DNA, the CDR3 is TGTGCCAGCAGTGTCAGTGGCGAGCAGTACTTC. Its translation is CASSVSGEQYF.